A single sample gave rise to the 22 T cell receptor beta chains below, sequenced in a study of blood T cell repertoires in COVID-19 (dated by TCRdb to 2020 to 2021). Receptor amplification or capture employed the immunoSEQ multiplex PCR assay. The clones in this table, taken by TCRdb from immuneACCESS, are in-frame only. Not every clone is retained; where verified, under half of the shortfall comes from an unresolved V gene, and the cause of the rest is unknown. Here the sample has roughly 68,000 clones; around four fifths occur a single time. The ten largest clones capture about 18% of the sample. Sequencing was carried out using peripheral blood. All receptors derive from a woman of 80 years or more with acute or convalescent COVID-19.

The chain links TRBV5-8 to TRBJ1-2; TRBD1 agrees at 8 bases. The CDR3 has 13 residues. CDR1 is SGHTS, CDR2 YDEGEE, per germline. Losses at the gene ends were 4 bases for V and 7 bases for J; bases not matched to a gene: 6. CDR3 loop: CASSTGGMAGYTF. The CDR3 region has the DNA TGTGCCAGCAGCACAGGGGGTATGGCTGGCTACACCTTC.

The chain links TRBV19 to TRBJ2-1, with TRBD2 matching 11 bases. This CDR3 spans 18 amino acids. Per germline, CDR1 LNHDA and CDR2 SQIVND (reference sequence). V shed 3 bases, J shed 4 bases, and the junction held 11 bases outside the gene matches. Here the CDR3 DNA reads TGTGCCAGTAGTATTACCCTCTCGCGGACTAGCGGGTACAATGAGCAGTTCTTC. Translating it yields CASSITLSRTSGYNEQFF.

The chain couples TRBV14 to TRBJ1-1; D remains ambiguous. Germline assignment: CDR1 SGHDN and CDR2 FVKESK. Trimming shortened V by 0 bases and J by 1 base, and 12 bases separated the two germline ends. This CDR3 has 16 amino acids. CDR3 amino acids: CASSQEPRRGNTEAFF. The CDR3 DNA reads TGTGCCAGCAGCCAAGAGCCGCGTCGAGGGAACACTGAAGCTTTCTTT. Combining the CDR3 with reference TRBV14 and TRBJ1-1 gives the whole variable domain EAGVTQFPSHSVIEKGQTVTLRCDPISGHDNLYWYRRVMGKEIKFLLHFVKESKQDESGMPNNRFLAERTGGTYSTLKVQPAELEDSGVYFCASSQEPRRGNTEAFFGQGTRLTVV.

The J gene is TRBJ1-2, the V gene TRBV6-5; 10 nucleotides line up with TRBD1. V shed 4 bases, J shed 8 bases, and the junction held 7 bases outside the gene matches. CDR3 length: 14 residues. Germline CDR1 and CDR2: MNHEY and SVGAGI. CDR3 region: CASSSGTGVGGYTF. The CDR3 bases are TGTGCCAGCAGTTCCGGGACAGGGGTAGGAGGCTACACCTTC.

The sample holds one count of this clone. The chain is built from TRBV7-8 and TRBJ2-1; 14 bases fit TRBD2. The germline V gene has CDR1 SGHVS and CDR2 FQNEAQ. This CDR3 spans 17 amino acids. V trimming: 4 bases; J trimming: 4 bases; junction bases outside the gene matches: 6. The CDR3 region is CASSWSGTSGGYNEQFF. The CDR3 DNA reads TGTGCCAGCAGCTGGTCCGGGACTAGCGGGGGTTACAATGAGCAGTTCTTC.

The chain uses TRBV9 and TRBJ2-7, with 10 bases aligning to TRBD1. The length of the CDR3 is 18 residues. V lost 3 bases to trimming and J lost 3 bases; unmatched junction nucleotides: 15. The germline CDR1 and CDR2 sequences are SGDLS and YYNGEE. Written as DNA, the CDR3 is TGTGCCAGCAGCGCGGGGGGACAGGGGAGTCCGGGCCGCTACGAGCAGTACTTC. Protein: CASSAGGQGSPGRYEQYF.

This clone has more than one count but fewer than ten. The gene calls are TRBV4-2 and TRBJ2-2; maybe TRBD1 (6 bases). Germline CDR1 is LGHNA and CDR2 is YNFKEQ. V was pared by 4 bases and J by 2 bases, with 17 bases between. This CDR3 region has 17 residues. DNA for the CDR3: TGTGCCAGCAGCCCCAACCCGAGGGGGTTCAACACCGGGGAGCTGTTTTTT. This encodes CASSPNPRGFNTGELFF.

The sample holds a few counts of this clone. V gene TRBV1 combines with J gene TRBJ2-7; the table calls TRBD2, which could not be checked here. TRBV1 is designated a pseudogene. CDR3 length equals 21 residues. The CDR3 region is CTSSQALGLAGALPPSYEQYF. The CDR3 DNA is TGCACCAGCAGCCAAGCCCTGGGACTAGCGGGAGCCCTTCCTCCCTCCTACGAGCAGTACTTC.

The chain is built from TRBV30 and TRBJ1-4; no reliable D call. The CDR3 runs 13 residues. Germline V gene data show CDR1 as GTSNPN and CDR2 as SVGIG (reference sequence). V was clipped by 7 bases and J by 5 bases, with 14 bases between them. CDR3 nucleotide sequence: TGTGCCTCCGAAGGAGGACCGAATGAAAAACTGTTTTTT. This codes for CASEGGPNEKLFF.

J is TRBJ1-1 and V is TRBV11-2; D may be TRBD1 (5 bases). V was pared by 1 base and J by 3 bases, with 12 bases between. CDR1 SGHAT and CDR2 FQNNGV come from the germline V gene. The CDR3 has 15 amino acids. The CDR3 here is CASSLALDRYTEAFF. Here the CDR3 DNA reads TGTGCCAGCAGCTTAGCTCTCGACAGATACACTGAAGCTTTCTTT.

This clone was observed a single time. CDR3 nucleotide sequence: TGTGCCAGCAGCCCGGTCGCTAGCGCCCATGAGCAGTTCTTC. Its protein product is CASSPVASAHEQFF. The rearrangement links TRBV7-9 to TRBJ2-1; possible D gene TRBD2, 6 bases. Germline CDR1 SEHNR, CDR2 FQNEAQ (reference sequence). Trimming stripped 5 bases from V and 8 bases from J, with 16 bases between. The CDR3 is 14 residues long.

The V call is TRBV6-6, the J call TRBJ1-1; 9 nucleotides match TRBD1. The CDR3 sequence is 14 residues long. Germline trimming cut 4 bases from V and 2 bases from J; bases unmatched to any gene: 2. Germline assignment: CDR1 MNHNY and CDR2 SVGAGI (reference sequence). CDR3 amino acids: CASSLTGGNTEAFF. The CDR3 bases are TGTGCCAGCAGTTTGACAGGGGGAAACACTGAAGCTTTCTTT.

The gene calls are TRBV4-1 and TRBJ2-1; TRBD1 agrees at 7 bases. CDR1 is MGHRA and CDR2 is YSYEKL in the germline V gene. This CDR3 comprises 14 residues. The V segment lost 1 base and the J segment 10 bases; nucleotides outside the gene matches: 7. Here the CDR3 reads CASSQAQGIWEQFF. In DNA, the CDR3 is TGCGCCAGCAGCCAAGCACAGGGGATTTGGGAGCAGTTCTTC.

This chain connects TRBV11-2 to TRBJ1-3, with D tentatively TRBD1 (6 bases). The CDR3 runs 16 residues. CDR1 and CDR2 from the germline V gene are SGHAT and FQNNGV. Trimming cost V 5 bases and J 0 bases, with 14 bases left between them. The CDR3 nucleotides are TGTGCCAGCAGCCTAACGACAGGAACCTCTGGAAACACCATATATTTT. Translated, it gives CASSLTTGTSGNTIYF. The full variable domain, rest sourced from reference TRBV11-2 and TRBJ1-3, is EAGVAQSPRYKIIEKRQSVAFWCNPISGHATLYWYQQILGQGPKLLIQFQNNGVVDDSQLPKDRFSAERLKGVDSTLKIQPAKLEDSAVYLCASSLTTGTSGNTIYFGEGSWLTVV.

V is TRBV19 and J is TRBJ2-3; TRBD1 matches at 9 bases. The CDR3 runs 15 residues. With 5 bases clipped from V and 3 bases from J, the junction kept 6 bases outside the gene matches. Germline values: CDR1 LNHDA, CDR2 SQIVND (reference sequence). The CDR3 nucleotides are TGTGCCAGTAGTGTACAGGGGGCGCAGACAGATACGCAGTATTTT. Translating it yields CASSVQGAQTDTQYF.

The CDR3 loop reads CASRSRTGGLSNQPQHF. CDR3 in DNA: TGTGCCAGCAGATCCCGGACAGGGGGCCTTAGCAATCAGCCCCAGCATTTT. The rearrangement links TRBV27 to TRBJ1-5; 11 positions match TRBD1. CDR1 is MNHEY, CDR2 SMNVEV, per germline (reference sequence). Unmatched junction bases numbered 7, after V lost 6 bases and J lost 0 bases. This CDR3 contains 17 residues.

The chain uses TRBV19 and TRBJ2-3; D is perhaps TRBD1 (6 bases). V dropped 6 bases and J dropped 4 bases, with 11 bases sitting between them. Germline assignment: CDR1 LNHDA and CDR2 SQIVND (reference sequence). The CDR3 extends over 13 amino acids. CDR3 DNA: TGTGCCAGTAGCAGGGGTTTGGCAGATACGCAGTATTTT. Residues: CASSRGLADTQYF. Looking up the rest from reference TRBV19 and TRBJ2-3 gives the full variable domain: DGGITQSPKYLFRKEGQNVTLSCEQNLNHDAMYWYRQDPGQGLRLIYYSQIVNDFQKGDIAEGYSVSREKKESFPLTVTSAQKNPTAFYLCASSRGLADTQYFGPGTRLTVL.

Only a few counts were recorded for this clone. The genes are TRBV30 and TRBJ2-7, with D possibly TRBD1 on 6 matching bases. The CDR3 consists of 12 residues. CDR1 and CDR2 (germline): GTSNPN, SVGIG (reference sequence). Trimming pared 3 bases from V and 1 base from J, leaving 7 bases between. DNA of the CDR3: TGTGCCTGGAGAGGGGGTTCCTACGAGCAGTACTTC. Amino acid sequence: CAWRGGSYEQYF.

This clone appeared once. The chain has TRBV18 and TRBJ1-5; D may be TRBD1 (6 bases). Trimming shortened V by 5 bases and J by 6 bases, and 17 bases separated the two germline ends. CDR1 is KGHSH and CDR2 is LQKENI in the germline V gene. This CDR3 has 15 residues. In nucleotides, the CDR3 is TGTGCCAGCTCAACCCAGTCCCAAGGGGGTCAGCCCCAGCATTTT. Protein product: CASSTQSQGGQPQHF.

V usage is TRBV9 and J usage is TRBJ2-7; 8 positions match TRBD2. Germline V CDR1 and CDR2: SGDLS, YYNGEE. This CDR3 region has 18 residues. The V gene end was trimmed by 3 bases and the J gene end by 1 base; junction bases not matched to a gene: 15. CDR3 DNA: TGTGCCAGCAGCGCCCGTCCGGGGACTAGGGGTCGGTCCTACGAGCAGTACTTC. Its protein is CASSARPGTRGRSYEQYF.

This clone appeared once. The rearrangement links TRBV9 to TRBJ2-3; 7 nucleotides line up with TRBD2. Germline V gives CDR1 SGDLS, CDR2 YYNGEE. This CDR3 contains 14 residues. V was pared by 2 bases and J by 4 bases, with 4 bases of the junction left unmatched. The CDR3 loop is CASSVSSGSDTQYF. CDR3 nucleotide sequence: TGTGCCAGCAGCGTTTCTAGCGGTTCAGATACGCAGTATTTT.

The CDR3 is CASSPIGAVQETQYF. The CDR3 DNA is TGTGCCAGCAGTCCTATTGGGGCCGTCCAAGAGACCCAGTACTTC. V usage is TRBV2 and J usage is TRBJ2-5; possible D gene TRBD1, 5 bases. This CDR3 contains 15 residues. The ends were cut back, 5 bases at V and 1 base at J, with 14 bases in the middle. The V gene's germline CDR1 is SNHLY and CDR2 FYNNEI.